This TCR beta chain was recovered during a study of response to subunit inactivated influenza vaccine. Study results and limitations: Few additional T cells are recruited per seasonal influenza vaccination, authors suggested.

CDR3 size: 17 residues. Germline assignment: CDR1 SGHRS and CDR2 YFSETQ. With V trimmed by 4 bases and J by 2 bases, 11 bases remained unmatched. Notes on this clonotype: Antigen unknown.

TCRdb fed the RT-PCR reads into MiXCR, producing one record per CDR3 protein. The table lists fewer than 350,000 distinct CDR3 sequences, 20% to 25% of them singletons, with around 9.6% in the top ten. The sample was PBMCs from blood, taken approximately 20 months after vaccination. This sequence was found in a man in his fifties or sixties who received an inactivated influenza vaccine. This chain uses TRBV5-1 with TRBJ2-3, with 9 bases fitting TRBD1. Here the CDR3 reads CASSPAGTGIITDTQYF. In DNA form, the CDR3 reads TGCGCCAGCAGCCCGGCTGGGACAGGGATCATCACAGATACGCAGTATTTT.